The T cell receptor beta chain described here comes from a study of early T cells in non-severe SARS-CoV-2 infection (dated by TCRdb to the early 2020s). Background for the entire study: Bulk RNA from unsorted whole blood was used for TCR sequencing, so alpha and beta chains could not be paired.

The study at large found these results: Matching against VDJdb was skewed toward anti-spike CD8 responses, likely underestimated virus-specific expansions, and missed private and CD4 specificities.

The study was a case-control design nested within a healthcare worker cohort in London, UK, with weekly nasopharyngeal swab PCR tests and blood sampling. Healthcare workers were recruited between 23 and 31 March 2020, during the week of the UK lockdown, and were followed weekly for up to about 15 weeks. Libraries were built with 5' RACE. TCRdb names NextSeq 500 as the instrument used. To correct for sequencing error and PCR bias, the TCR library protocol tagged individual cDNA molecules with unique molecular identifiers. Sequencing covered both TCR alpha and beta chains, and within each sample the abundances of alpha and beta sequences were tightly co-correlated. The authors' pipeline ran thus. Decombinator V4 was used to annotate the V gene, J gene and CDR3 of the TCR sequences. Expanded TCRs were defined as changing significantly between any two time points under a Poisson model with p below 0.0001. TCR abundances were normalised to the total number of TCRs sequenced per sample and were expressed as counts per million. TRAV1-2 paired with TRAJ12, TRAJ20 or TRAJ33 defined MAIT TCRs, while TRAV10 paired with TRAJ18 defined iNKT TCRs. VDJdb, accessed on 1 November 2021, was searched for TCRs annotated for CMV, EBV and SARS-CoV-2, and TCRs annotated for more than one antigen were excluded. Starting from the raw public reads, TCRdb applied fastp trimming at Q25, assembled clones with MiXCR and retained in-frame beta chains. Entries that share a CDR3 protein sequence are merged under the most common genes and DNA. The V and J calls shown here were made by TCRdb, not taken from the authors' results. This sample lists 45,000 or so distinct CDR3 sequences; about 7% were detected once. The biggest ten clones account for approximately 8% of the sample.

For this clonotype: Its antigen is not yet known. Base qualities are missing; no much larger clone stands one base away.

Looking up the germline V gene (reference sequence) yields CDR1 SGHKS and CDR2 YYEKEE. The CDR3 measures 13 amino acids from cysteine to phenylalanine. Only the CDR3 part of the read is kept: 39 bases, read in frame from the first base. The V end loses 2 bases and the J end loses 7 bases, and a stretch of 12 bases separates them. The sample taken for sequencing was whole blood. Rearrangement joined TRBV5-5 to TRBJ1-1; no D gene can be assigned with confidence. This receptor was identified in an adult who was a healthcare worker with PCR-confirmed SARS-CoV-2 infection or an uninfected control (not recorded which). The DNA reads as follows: TGTGCCAGCAGCTTTGGGGTTAACCTTGAAGCTTTCTTT. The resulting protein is CASSFGVNLEAFF.